Below are 5 T cell receptor beta chains sequenced from a single sample in a study of chemoradiotherapy in HPV16-positive cancers. Assay used: immunoSEQ multiplex PCR; TCRdb lists only in-frame clones, some missing. The sample has around 13,000 clones, around 72% seen once; the top ten hold roughly 8.3%. Sampling took place from a patient who underwent chemoradiotherapy. The origin of the receptors is a human donor with HPV-associated anogenital cancer.

V usage is TRBV7-9 and J usage is TRBJ2-3, with 11 positions matching TRBD2. The CDR3 totals 17 residues. The ends lost 4 bases at V and 0 bases at J; junction bases unmatched: 6. Per germline, CDR1 SEHNR and CDR2 FQNEAQ (reference sequence). The CDR3 region is CASSSGTSGSSTDTQYF. DNA of the CDR3: TGTGCCAGCAGCTCGGGGACTAGCGGTTCTAGCACAGATACGCAGTATTTT.

This clone came up a few times. The V and J genes are TRBV6-5 and TRBJ1-1; TRBD1 is a possible D gene (5 bases). V dropped 6 bases and J dropped 7 bases, with 18 bases sitting between them. This CDR3 spans 14 amino acids. Germline CDR1 MNHEY, CDR2 SVGAGI. Here the CDR3 DNA reads TGTGCCAGCAGATCAGGGCTAGGGATTAGTGAAGCTTTCTTT. Its translation is CASRSGLGISEAFF.

The chain recombines TRBV30 with TRBJ1-2, with TRBD1 matching over 7 bases. The CDR3 length is 17 residues. Trimming at V came to 1 base and at J to 6 bases, leaving 17 bases not matched to a gene. The germline CDR1 and CDR2 sequences are GTSNPN and SVGIG (reference sequence). The CDR3 here is CAWSDRDSVGWINGYTF. In DNA form, the CDR3 reads TGTGCCTGGAGTGATCGGGACAGCGTGGGTTGGATTAATGGCTACACCTTC.

V is TRBV6-5 and J is TRBJ2-6; 7 nucleotides line up with TRBD2. Germline CDR1 and CDR2: MNHEY and SVGAGI. There are 15 residues in the CDR3. V trimming: 6 bases; J trimming: 0 bases; junction bases outside the gene matches: 2. The CDR3 loop is CASRGGVSGANVLTF. CDR3 nucleotides: TGTGCCAGCAGGGGAGGGGTCTCTGGGGCCAACGTCCTGACTTTC.

Only one count was recorded for this clone. The V and J genes are TRBV11-3 and TRBJ2-1; TRBD2 matches at 8 bases. The germline V gene encodes CDR1 SGHNT and CDR2 YENEEA. The CDR3 runs to 16 residues. V was pared by 5 bases and J by 1 base, with 7 bases of the junction left unmatched. CDR3 region: CASSPGTSASYNEQFF. The CDR3 DNA is TGTGCCAGCAGCCCCGGGACTAGTGCGTCCTACAATGAGCAGTTCTTC. The whole variable domain, remainder taken from reference TRBV11-3 and TRBJ2-1, is EAGVVQSPRYKIIEKKQPVAFWCNPISGHNTLYWYLQNLGQGPELLIRYENEEAVDDSQLPKDRFSAERLKGVDSTLKIQPAELGDSAVYLCASSPGTSASYNEQFFGPGTRLTVL.